This T cell receptor beta chain was captured by sequencing in a study of OX40 agonist ivuxolimab in advanced cancers. Findings and caveats of the study: Nonresponders included some who also had low normalized T-cell clonal expansion. Among the lowest levels of clonal expansion were found in partial responders at 0.1-3.0 mg/kg.

On this clone: Its antigen is undetermined.

Clones were read by immunoSEQ multiplex PCR, and TCRdb kept only the in-frame ones, dropping some. The sample shows 90,000 to 100,000 clones, more than 95% of them seen only once. This TCR was sampled from an adult with an advanced solid tumor such as melanoma, head and neck, liver or kidney cancer. The source material was CD4+ or CD8+ T cells sorted from blood, sampled in a trial of the OX40 agonist ivuxolimab.

Here the CDR3 DNA reads TGTGCCAGCAGCTTAGGTTTCGGGTCAGATACGCAGTATTTT. It translates to CASSLGFGSDTQYF. The chain has TRBV7-2 and TRBJ2-3; D gene ambiguous. Germline V gene lookup returns CDR1 SGHTA and CDR2 FQGNSA. The CDR3 contains 14 residues. The V gene lost 1 base and the J gene lost 4 bases, with 9 bases spanning the gap.